The source of this T cell receptor (beta chain) is a study of T-cell reconstitution after alpha-beta-depleted transplantation in children. Study-wide results and caveats: TCRbeta diversity was high at day 60 in some patients (a result of surviving recipient T cells and thymic progenitors). Reportedly, roughly two months post-transplant, alpha-beta T cells arose from several hundred expanded graft clones. Newly made T cells mostly supplied T-cell counts and diversity one year after transplant.

The CDR3 has 16 residues. The V gene's germline CDR1 is SGHVS and CDR2 FNYEAQ. The V gene lost 1 base and the J gene lost 4 bases, with 15 bases spanning the gap. Unique molecular identifiers tagged the TCRbeta library. A single record per CDR3 protein comes from TCRdb applying MiXCR to the PCR reads. The repertoire holds 670,000 or so distinct CDR3 sequences, roughly 14% seen once, with roughly 0.77% in the top ten. This clonotype was found many times. What it binds is not known. This receptor was identified in a girl aged 2-9 years with congenital amegakaryocytic thrombocytopenia, due to receive a stem cell transplant. This material consisted of PBMCs, taken before TCRalphabeta/CD19-depleted stem cell transplant. The chain joins TRBV7-6 to TRBJ2-3; D is undetermined. The CDR3 DNA is TGTGCCAGCAGCTTAGGGCCCACTGAGGTATCAGATACGCAGTATTTT. As protein: CASSLGPTEVSDTQYF.